These 5 T cell receptor beta chains came from one sample sequenced in a study of OX40 agonist ivuxolimab in advanced cancers. The repertoire was sequenced with immunoSEQ multiplex PCR; TCRdb's copy has only in-frame clones and lacks some. The data show tens of thousands of clones, with about 91% seen just once and 0.19% held by the top ten. Material: CD4+ or CD8+ T cells sorted from blood, obtained in a trial of the OX40 agonist ivuxolimab. The receptors come from an adult with an advanced solid tumor such as melanoma, head and neck, liver or kidney cancer.

The chain recombines TRBV5-1 with TRBJ1-1; D unresolved. The CDR3 is 12 residues long. Trimming pared 2 bases from V and 1 base from J, leaving 3 bases between. Per the germline V gene, CDR1 is SGHRS and CDR2 is YFSETQ. CDR3 in DNA: TGCGCCAGCAGCTTTACGAACACTGAAGCTTTCTTT. It is translated as CASSFTNTEAFF.

The V call is TRBV7-9, the J call TRBJ1-6; D possibly corresponds to TRBD1 (6 bases). Germline CDR1 reads SEHNR; CDR2 reads FQNEAQ (reference sequence). This CDR3 has 14 residues. The V and J ends lost 5 bases and 8 bases respectively, with 13 bases between them. CDR3: CASSATGFYSPLHF. CDR3 in DNA: TGTGCCAGCAGCGCCACAGGGTTTTATTCACCCCTCCACTTT.

The CDR3 is CASSRQGAPNSPLHF. DNA for the CDR3: TGTGCCAGCTCACGACAGGGGGCCCCCAATTCACCCCTCCACTTT. V gene TRBV18 combines with J gene TRBJ1-6, with 10 bases matching TRBD1. The germline gives CDR1 KGHSH, CDR2 LQKENI. The V gene end was trimmed by 4 bases and the J gene end by 7 bases; junction bases not matched to a gene: 4. The length of the CDR3 is 15 residues. Drawing the rest from reference TRBV18 and TRBJ1-6, the complete variable domain is NAGVMQNPRHLVRRRGQEARLRCSPMKGHSHVYWYRQLPEEGLKFMVYLQKENIIDESGMPKERFSAEFPKEGPSILRIQQVVRGDSAAYFCASSRQGAPNSPLHFGNGTRLTVT.

The chain has TRBV7-8 and TRBJ2-1, with D perhaps TRBD2 (5 bases). This CDR3 is 15 amino acids long. Germline V gene sequence: CDR1 SGHVS, CDR2 FQNEAQ. V lost 3 bases and J lost 7, with 16 bases in between. CDR3: CASSLYGGESNEQFF. CDR3 nucleotides: TGTGCCAGCAGCTTGTATGGTGGGGAGTCGAATGAGCAGTTCTTC. The variable domain in full, completed from reference TRBV7-8 and TRBJ2-1, reads GAGVSQSPRYKVAKRGQDVALRCDPISGHVSLFWYQQALGQGPEFLTYFQNEAQLDKSGLPSDRFFAERPEGSVSTLKIQRTQQEDSAVYLCASSLYGGESNEQFFGPGTRLTVL.

The genes are TRBV28 and TRBJ1-1; 12 bases are a match to TRBD1. The trim removed 3 bases at V and 5 bases at J, leaving 10 bases unmatched. This CDR3 has 17 amino acids. The V gene's germline CDR1 is MDHEN and CDR2 SYDVKM. CDR3 in amino acids: CASSLSGTGGRVTEAFF. The CDR3 coding sequence is TGTGCCAGCAGTTTGTCCGGGACAGGGGGCAGAGTGACTGAAGCTTTCTTT.